The sequence of this T cell receptor beta chain was determined in a study of shared clonotypes between healthy human individuals. Study context: The plates for each donor numbered three CD4 naive, three CD4 memory, two CD8 naive and one CD8 memory.

As originally analysed: ImmunoSEQ only sent back junction sequences with no quality scores, so filtering was done differently. The assay was immunoSEQ multiplex PCR, and TCRdb's table has in-frame clones only and misses some. V and J calls plus clone size are reproduced from that table; the DNA served to infer D and trimming. The sample lists roughly 2,300,000 clones, roughly 92% occurring once. Germline lookup yields CDR1 MNHEY and CDR2 SVGAGI. The CDR3 is made up of 12 amino acids. V lost 6 bases to trimming and J lost 1 base, with 7 bases between them. Regarding this clone: The antigen is not known. The same CDR3 also results from other DNA sequences found in this sample.

General study results and limits: Though the depth was large, rarefaction showed that sorted-subset sequencing was incomplete.

This rearrangement joins TRBV6-5 to TRBJ2-7; no definite D call. The sequence came from a man between 18 and 35 years old in good health. Some clones in this sample may be carry-over from other donors' samples. The sequencing input was naive CD4+ T cells from PBMCs. As to subset: CD45RA+ positively selected. The CDR3 loop is CASSSSSYEQYF. The CDR3 bases are TGTGCCAGCAGCAGTAGTTCCTACGAGCAGTACTTC.